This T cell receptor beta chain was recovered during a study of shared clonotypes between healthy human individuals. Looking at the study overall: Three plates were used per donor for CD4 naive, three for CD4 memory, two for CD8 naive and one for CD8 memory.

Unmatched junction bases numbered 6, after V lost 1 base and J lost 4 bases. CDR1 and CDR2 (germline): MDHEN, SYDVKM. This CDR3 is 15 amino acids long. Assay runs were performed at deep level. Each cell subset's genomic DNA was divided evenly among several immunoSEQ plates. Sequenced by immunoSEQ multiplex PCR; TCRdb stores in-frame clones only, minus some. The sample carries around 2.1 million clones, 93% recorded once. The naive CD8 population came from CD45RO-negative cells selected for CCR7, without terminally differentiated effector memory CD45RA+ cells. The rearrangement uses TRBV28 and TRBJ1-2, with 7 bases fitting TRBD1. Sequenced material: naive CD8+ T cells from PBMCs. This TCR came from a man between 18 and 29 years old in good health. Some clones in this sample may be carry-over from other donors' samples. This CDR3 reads CASSLSEGAGYGYTF. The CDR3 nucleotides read TGTGCCAGCAGTTTATCGGAGGGGGCAGGCTATGGCTACACCTTC.